A single sample gave rise to the 4 T cell receptor beta chains below, sequenced in a study of blood T cell repertoires in COVID-19. Assay: immunoSEQ multiplex PCR; the TCRdb copy retains only in-frame clones and omits some. The sample holds approximately 170,000 clones; over 75% are singletons and the top ten take about 1.2%. Sequences were obtained from peripheral blood. Source of these receptors: a man in his 60s who had recovered from COVID-19.

The V call is TRBV6-2 or TRBV6-3, the J call TRBJ1-1, with 8 bases aligning to TRBD1. V trimming: 7 bases; J trimming: 0 bases; junction bases outside the gene matches: 4. The CDR3 is 14 residues long. Germline loops: CDR1 MNHEY, CDR2 SVGEGT. CDR3 bases: TGTGCCAGCACCCCGACAGGGGTGAACACTGAAGCTTTCTTT. Its translation: CASTPTGVNTEAFF.

This rearrangement joins TRBV11-2 to TRBJ2-7, with D possibly TRBD1 on 6 matching bases. V lost 1 base, J lost 3 bases, and 16 bases lay in between. The CDR3 loop spans 16 amino acids. Germline CDR1 reads SGHAT; CDR2 reads FQNNGV. In nucleotides, the CDR3 is TGTGCCAGCAGCTTAGCCCGACAGGTATCACTCTACGAGCAGTACTTC. Its protein is CASSLARQVSLYEQYF.

The chain employs TRBV6-6 and TRBJ2-5; TRBD2 agrees at 7 bases. Trimming cost V 5 bases and J 5 bases; bases outside gene matches: 14. This CDR3 is 16 amino acids long. CDR1 is MNHNY, CDR2 SVGAGI, per germline (reference sequence). CDR3 in DNA: TGTGCCAGCAGTACCTCGAGGGGCCCCGGGGGGGAGACCCAGTACTTC. Its protein product is CASSTSRGPGGETQYF.

The rearrangement joins TRBV19 to TRBJ1-1, with 7 bases lining up with TRBD1. The ends lost 7 bases at V and 1 base at J; junction bases unmatched: 9. Germline V gene lookup returns CDR1 LNHDA and CDR2 SQIVND (reference sequence). The CDR3 spans 15 residues. The CDR3 region is CASTPTGSGNTEAFF. The CDR3 nucleotides read TGTGCCAGTACCCCGACAGGGTCGGGGAACACTGAAGCTTTCTTT.